This passage covers 10 T cell receptor beta chains from one sample sequenced in a study of blood T cell repertoires in COVID-19. The repertoire was sequenced with immunoSEQ multiplex PCR; TCRdb's copy has only in-frame clones and lacks some. This table has about 98,000 clones, approximately 89% appearing once. The material sequenced was peripheral blood. The source is a man in his fifties with acute or convalescent COVID-19.

This chain joins TRBV7-9 and TRBJ1-1; 9 nucleotides match TRBD1. V shed 0 bases, J shed 3 bases, and the junction held 2 bases outside the gene matches. CDR1 and CDR2 from the germline V gene are SEHNR and FQNEAQ (reference sequence). This CDR3 spans 15 amino acids. DNA for the CDR3: TGTGCCAGCAGCTTAGCGCGGACAGGGGACACTGAAGCTTTCTTT. Translated: CASSLARTGDTEAFF.

The gene calls are TRBV19 and TRBJ2-1, with 12 nucleotides matching TRBD2. V was pared by 1 base and J by 0 bases, with 4 bases of the junction left unmatched. The CDR3 has 18 amino acids. Looked up from germline, CDR1 is LNHDA and CDR2 is SQIVND (reference sequence). The CDR3 protein is CASSIGSTSGSSYNEQFF. The CDR3 DNA reads as TGTGCCAGTAGTATAGGTTCGACTAGCGGGAGCTCCTACAATGAGCAGTTCTTC.

The chain links TRBV24-1 to TRBJ2-1, with 11 bases that match TRBD1. The V gene end was trimmed by 3 bases and the J gene end by 12 bases; junction bases not matched to a gene: 12. CDR3 length: 16 residues. Germline CDR1 and CDR2: KGHDR and SFDVKD. CDR3 loop: CATSDEGPGQGGRQFF. The CDR3 nucleotides read TGTGCCACCAGTGATGAGGGACCGGGACAGGGGGGAAGGCAGTTCTTC.

The chain employs TRBV11-2 and TRBJ2-1, with TRBD2 matching 11 bases. This CDR3 region has 16 residues. In germline, CDR1 is SGHAT, CDR2 FQNNGV. J lost 7 bases, V lost 5 bases, and 10 bases had no gene match. The CDR3 DNA reads as TGTGCCAGCAGCGCAATACTAGCGGGAGTGGGGAATGAGCAGTTCTTC. Translation gives CASSAILAGVGNEQFF.

The chain carries TRBV2 and TRBJ2-1, with 13 bases identical to TRBD2. The length of the CDR3 is 17 residues. Germline trimming cut 4 bases from V and 7 bases from J; bases unmatched to any gene: 10. Germline loops: CDR1 SNHLY, CDR2 FYNNEI. DNA of the CDR3: TGTGCCAGCAGTGCGGGTTTACTAGCGGGAGGGTCTAATGAGCAGTTCTTC. Protein: CASSAGLLAGGSNEQFF.

The chain recombines TRBV28 with TRBJ2-7; tentative D call: TRBD2 (5 bases). V was trimmed by 3 bases and J by 3 bases, leaving 18 bases between them. The germline V gene encodes CDR1 MDHEN and CDR2 SYDVKM. The CDR3 totals 16 residues. The CDR3 sequence is CASSFAGASAVYEQYF. The CDR3, as DNA: TGTGCCAGCAGTTTTGCGGGCGCCTCCGCGGTCTACGAGCAGTACTTC.

The V call is TRBV6-4, the J call TRBJ1-5; TRBD1 aligns across 8 bases. V shed 9 bases and J 2 bases; nucleotides not matched to a gene: 3. This CDR3 has 13 amino acids. Germline values: CDR1 MRHNA, CDR2 SNTAGT. The CDR3 region is CASTDRGNQPQHF. The CDR3 nucleotides read TGTGCCAGTACGGACAGGGGCAATCAGCCCCAGCATTTT.

Only a few counts were recorded for this clone. This rearrangement joins TRBV4-2 to TRBJ2-1; perhaps TRBD2 as D (5 bases). Germline V gene sequence: CDR1 LGHNA, CDR2 YNFKEQ. The CDR3 has 17 residues. V shed 0 bases and J shed 4 bases, with 16 bases lying between them. The DNA for the CDR3 is TGTGCCAGCAGCCAAGATATCGCCCGGGGTAAATACAATGAGCAGTTCTTC. Translation gives CASSQDIARGKYNEQFF.

The chain employs TRBV5-4 and TRBJ2-5; 7 bases fit TRBD1. Germline CDR1 reads SGHNT; CDR2 reads YYREEE (reference sequence). Germline trimming cut 4 bases from V and 3 bases from J; bases unmatched to any gene: 9. The CDR3 is 15 residues long. CDR3 nucleotide sequence: TGTGCCAGCAGCCGGCCGGGACAGATAGAAGAGACCCAGTACTTC. This sequence encodes CASSRPGQIEETQYF.

This chain links TRBV5-4 with TRBJ2-7; tentative D call: TRBD1 (6 bases). V shed 1 base and J shed 0 bases, with 8 bases lying between them. Per germline, CDR1 SGHNT and CDR2 YYREEE (reference sequence). This CDR3 has 14 residues. The CDR3 loop is CASSLPGASYEQYF. The CDR3 nucleotides read TGTGCCAGCAGCTTGCCAGGGGCCTCCTACGAGCAGTACTTC.